One sample yielded the 30 T cell receptor beta chains listed below, sequenced in a study of T cell repertoires in cytomegalovirus infection. MiXCR, applied by TCRdb to the reads, yields one record per CDR3 protein. The sample lists roughly 920,000 distinct CDR3 sequences, 31% seen once, with 11% to 15% in the top ten. No antigens are known for them. The sample was cultured CD8+ T cells from PBMCs, taken from culture after CMV antigen stimulation. The receptors come from a human donor in good health (CMV status not recorded). Some clones in this sample may be carry-over from other donors' samples.

The chain carries TRBV15 and TRBJ2-2, with D possibly TRBD1 on 5 matching bases. The V gene lost 0 bases and the J gene lost 5 bases, with 10 bases spanning the gap. CDR3 length equals 15 residues. Per the germline V gene, CDR1 is LNHNV and CDR2 is YYDKDF (reference sequence). CDR3 residues: CATSRDLGLTGELFF. CDR3 sequence (DNA): TGTGCCACCAGCAGAGATCTGGGGCTGACCGGGGAGCTGTTTTTT. Filled out from reference TRBV15 and TRBJ2-2, the complete variable domain reads DAMVIQNPRYQVTQFGKPVTLSCSQTLNHNVMYWYQQKSSQAPKLLFHYYDKDFNNEADTPDNFQSRRPNTSFCFLDIRSPGLGDTAMYLCATSRDLGLTGELFFGEGSRLTVL.

A few counts support this clonotype. CDR3: CASKRGQGRAYEQYV. In DNA, the CDR3 is TGTGCCAGCAAGAGGGGACAGGGGAGGGCCTACGAGCAGTACGTC. The rearrangement uses TRBV28 and TRBJ2-7; 10 bases are shared with TRBD1. This CDR3 is 15 amino acids long. J was trimmed by 2 bases and V by 7 bases; bases with no gene match: 8. Germline V gene sequence: CDR1 MDHEN, CDR2 SYDVKM.

This clonotype was picked up a small number of times. The V gene is TRBV4-1, the J gene TRBJ1-3, with D perhaps matching TRBD1 (6 bases). CDR3 length: 15 residues. In germline, CDR1 is MGHRA, CDR2 YSYEKL. V lost 3 bases and J lost 3, with 12 bases in between. The CDR3 loop reads CASSHLQGDGNTIYF. CDR3 nucleotides: TGCGCCAGCAGCCACCTACAGGGCGATGGAAACACCATATATTTT.

This clonotype was picked up many times. CDR3 DNA sequence: TGTGCCAGCAGCTTGATCCAGGTAGAGACCCAGTACTTC. Amino acid sequence: CASSLIQVETQYF. The chain is built from TRBV7-2 and TRBJ2-5, with D unclear. The germline gives CDR1 SGHTA, CDR2 FQGNSA. With 3 bases removed from V and 4 bases from J, the gap between germline ends came to 9 bases. This CDR3 region has 13 residues.

The V gene is TRBV12-3 or TRBV12-4, the J gene TRBJ2-1; TRBD2 agrees at 9 bases. This CDR3 is built from 16 residues. V lost 3 bases, J lost 8 bases, and 11 bases stayed unmatched. Here the CDR3 reads CASSLVRRGGGDEQFF. The CDR3 DNA is TGTGCCAGCAGTTTGGTAAGGCGGGGGGGCGGCGATGAGCAGTTCTTC.

The chain carries TRBV6-2 or TRBV6-3 and TRBJ1-2; D not certain. The V gene lost 0 bases and the J gene lost 6 bases, with 17 bases spanning the gap. The CDR3 is made up of 16 amino acids. The V gene's germline CDR1 is MNHEY and CDR2 SVGEGT. CDR3 DNA: TGTGCCAGCAGTTACTCGAGTAAGGCGGGATCGGATGGCTACACCTTC. Amino acids: CASSYSSKAGSDGYTF.

This clonotype was counted a few times. CDR3: CASSFGGSKYF. The CDR3 nucleotides read TGTGCCAGCTCCTTTGGGGGATCGAAATACTTC. This chain connects TRBV27 to TRBJ2-7, with D perhaps TRBD1 or TRBD2 (5 bases each). The CDR3 length is 11 residues. CDR1 MNHEY and CDR2 SMNVEV come from the germline V gene (reference sequence). With 8 bases removed from V and 13 bases from J, the gap between germline ends came to 18 bases.

V and J are TRBV28 and TRBJ2-2, with 16 bases identical to TRBD2. V was pared by 6 bases and J by 0 bases, with 13 bases of the junction left unmatched. The CDR3 runs to 21 residues. Germline CDR1 and CDR2: MDHEN and SYDVKM. CDR3 DNA: TGTGCCAGCAGCCCGAACGTGGGACTAGCGGGGGGGCCTGCGAACACCGGGGAGCTGTTTTTT. Its protein product is CASSPNVGLAGGPANTGELFF.

The chain couples TRBV24-1 to TRBJ1-2; no clear D. Germline V gene lookup returns CDR1 KGHDR and CDR2 SFDVKD. The CDR3 is made up of 14 amino acids. V dropped 1 base and J dropped 6 bases, with 11 bases sitting between them. The CDR3 sequence is CATSDLNDEHGYTF. The CDR3 DNA reads TGTGCCACCAGTGATTTAAATGATGAGCATGGCTACACCTTC.

The J gene is TRBJ2-3, the V gene TRBV2, with 7 bases that match TRBD2. Trimming cost V 1 base and J 1 base; bases outside gene matches: 8. This CDR3 is 17 amino acids long. In germline, CDR1 is SNHLY, CDR2 FYNNEI. CDR3 sequence reads: CASSEGIGGSRTDTQYF. As DNA, the CDR3 is TGTGCCAGCAGTGAAGGGATTGGCGGGAGCCGCACAGATACGCAGTATTTT.

The table lists this clonotype with many counts. The V call is TRBV7-6, the J call TRBJ2-7, with TRBD1 matching over 11 bases. Germline lookup yields CDR1 SGHVS and CDR2 FNYEAQ. The CDR3 runs 14 residues. The ends lost 4 bases at V and 3 bases at J; junction bases unmatched: 2. CDR3 residues: CASSSGTGGYEQYF. In DNA form, the CDR3 reads TGTGCCAGCAGCTCCGGGACAGGGGGCTACGAGCAGTACTTC.

This clonotype occurred many times. This chain uses TRBV19 with TRBJ1-1; D is possibly TRBD1 (5 bases). The CDR3 loop spans 13 amino acids. CDR1 and CDR2 from the germline V gene are LNHDA and SQIVND (reference sequence). Trimming left V 9 bases short and J 3 bases short, with 14 bases between. As DNA, the CDR3 is TGTGCCAGCAGCATTGGGGGGGACACTGAAGCTTTCTTT. It translates to CASSIGGDTEAFF.

At least ten counts were recorded for this clonotype. This chain links TRBV10-3 with TRBJ2-1; D not resolved. Per the germline V gene, CDR1 is ENHRY and CDR2 is SYGVKD. This CDR3 contains 13 residues. The ends were cut back, 11 bases at V and 2 bases at J, with 13 bases in the middle. CDR3 loop: CAVIDEAYNEQFF. CDR3 DNA sequence: TGTGCCGTCATCGACGAGGCCTACAATGAGCAGTTCTTC.

This sequence joins TRBV7-3 and TRBJ2-7, with 7 bases matching TRBD1. V gave up 5 bases and J gave up 4 bases; unmatched junction bases: 11. The CDR3 is made up of 15 amino acids. Germline-derived CDR1 and CDR2 are SGHTA and FQGTGA. CDR3 protein: CASSGVKGTVYEQYV. As DNA, the CDR3 is TGTGCCAGCAGCGGGGTAAAGGGGACAGTATACGAGCAGTACGTC.

The chain links TRBV19 to TRBJ2-1, with 12 bases matching TRBD1. Per germline, CDR1 LNHDA and CDR2 SQIVND (reference sequence). With 3 bases clipped from V and 7 bases from J, the junction kept 4 bases outside the gene matches. The length of the CDR3 is 15 residues. This chain's CDR3 is CASSMGTGGINEQFF. The CDR3 DNA reads as TGTGCCAGTAGTATGGGGACAGGGGGCATAAATGAGCAGTTCTTC.

This clonotype was picked up many times. The chain carries TRBV7-9 and TRBJ1-2; no firm D call. Per germline, CDR1 SEHNR and CDR2 FQNEAQ (reference sequence). This CDR3 has 11 amino acids. V shed 5 bases and J shed 3 bases, with 4 bases lying between them. The CDR3 is CASSDDYGYTF. The CDR3 nucleotides read TGTGCCAGCAGCGACGACTATGGCTACACCTTC.

This clonotype was detected once. Mismatch with germline at one junction end may stem from a read error. The chain couples TRBV14 to TRBJ2-2; 8 bases line up with TRBD2. From germline, CDR1 is SGHDN and CDR2 FVKESK. This CDR3 is 15 amino acids long. CDR3 nucleotides: TGTGTCAGCAGCCAAGCGGGGGCGGACACCGGGGAGCTGTTTTTT. Encoded protein: CVSSQAGADTGELFF.

The chain has TRBV10-3 and TRBJ1-4; 9 bases agree with TRBD1. CDR3 length: 15 residues. J gave up 6 bases and V 4 bases, and 6 bases lay outside the gene matches. Germline V lookup: CDR1 ENHRY, CDR2 SYGVKD. In nucleotides, the CDR3 is TGTGCCATCAGTGGGACAGGGGATGTCGATGAAAAACTGTTTTTT. Translating gives CAISGTGDVDEKLFF.

The V gene is TRBV20-1, the J gene TRBJ2-1; 13 bases fit TRBD2. This CDR3 region has 16 residues. Trimming took 6 bases from V and 3 from J; bases not matched to a gene: 8. Germline lookup yields CDR1 DFQATT and CDR2 SNEGSKA (reference sequence). Written as DNA, the CDR3 is TGCAGTGCAAAAACCGGACTAGCGGGGGACTACAATGAGCAGTTCTTC. Translation: CSAKTGLAGDYNEQFF.

This clonotype was seen just once. Possible read error: a much larger clone is one base away. This is likely a read error, given that the CDR3 carries no conserved phenylalanine or tryptophan at its end. The rearrangement joins TRBV7-6 to TRBJ1-1; D gene unclear. The length of the CDR3 is 13 residues. Germline-derived CDR1 and CDR2 are SGHVS and FNYEAQ. V was pared by 4 bases and J by 0 bases, with 6 bases between. CDR3 protein: CASSYGMNTEAFL. CDR3 DNA: TGTGCCAGCAGCTACGGGATGAACACTGAAGCTTTCTTG.

The rearrangement joins TRBV7-9 to TRBJ2-5; 9 nucleotides line up with TRBD2. Looked up from germline, CDR1 is SEHNR and CDR2 is FQNEAQ (reference sequence). The J segment lost 2 bases and the V segment lost 0 bases, leaving 7 bases of the junction unmatched. CDR3 length: 17 residues. CDR3 loop: CASSLALAGGHQETQYF. The CDR3 region has the DNA TGTGCCAGCAGCTTAGCGTTGGCGGGGGGGCATCAAGAGACCCAGTACTTC.

This chain connects TRBV27 to TRBJ2-3, with D uncertain. This CDR3 is 18 amino acids long. The V gene lost 0 bases and the J gene lost 0 bases, with 16 bases spanning the gap. In germline, CDR1 is MNHEY, CDR2 SMNVEV (reference sequence). CDR3 nucleotide sequence: TGTGCCAGCAGTTTATCGCAGTCAGAGTACACTAGCACAGATACGCAGTATTTT. Encoded protein: CASSLSQSEYTSTDTQYF.

V and J are TRBV19 and TRBJ2-7; D perhaps matches TRBD1 (6 bases). The V and J ends lost 5 bases and 0 bases respectively, with 17 bases between them. In germline, CDR1 is LNHDA, CDR2 SQIVND (reference sequence). The CDR3 length is 16 residues. CDR3 loop: CASSGNPDSSSYEQYF. CDR3 sequence (DNA): TGTGCCAGTAGTGGTAATCCGGACAGCAGCTCCTACGAGCAGTACTTC.

This clonotype was counted only a few times. The chain employs TRBV29-1 and TRBJ2-1; 12 positions agree with TRBD2. The CDR3 consists of 14 residues. Germline CDR1 is SQVTM and CDR2 is ANQGSEA. V shed 2 bases and J 4 bases; nucleotides not matched to a gene: 0. The CDR3 nucleotides are TGCAGCGTTGAAACTAGCGGGGGGTACAATGAGCAGTTCTTC. This encodes CSVETSGGYNEQFF.

This clonotype was seen at least ten times. The genes are TRBV7-2 and TRBJ2-3, with 9 bases identical to TRBD1. CDR1 SGHTA and CDR2 FQGNSA come from the germline V gene. Trimming at V came to 5 bases and at J to 4 bases, leaving 16 bases not matched to a gene. The CDR3 covers 18 residues. The CDR3: CASSLPTGTGTDSDTQYF. The CDR3 DNA sequence: TGTGCCAGCAGCCTTCCGACCGGGACAGGGACGGATTCAGATACGCAGTATTTT.

This clonotype was observed a few times. J is TRBJ2-5 and V is TRBV12-3 or TRBV12-4, with D perhaps assigned TRBD1 or TRBD2 (5 bases each). Trimming pared 8 bases from V and 2 bases from J, leaving 15 bases between. The CDR3 covers 14 residues. CDR3 nucleotides: TGTGCCAGCGAATCTTGGGACGGACAAGAGACCCAGTACTTC. The encoded protein is CASESWDGQETQYF.

On this clonotype: Mismatch with germline at one junction end may stem from a read error. The chain has TRBV7-2 and TRBJ2-5; TRBD1 aligns across 7 bases. Germline CDR1 reads SGHTA; CDR2 reads FQGNSA. The CDR3 has 14 residues. Written as DNA, the CDR3 is TGTGCCAGCAGCTTGACGTACGGGACAGAGACCCAGCACTTC. This translates into CASSLTYGTETQHF.

This sequence joins TRBV5-6 and TRBJ2-3; D remains ambiguous. Trimming shortened V by 4 bases and J by 4 bases, and 16 bases separated the two germline ends. This CDR3 is 15 amino acids long. Germline lookup yields CDR1 SGHDT and CDR2 YYEEEE. DNA of the CDR3: TGTGCCAGCAGCCTCCGCGGTCTCCGGGCAGATACGCAGTATTTT. As protein: CASSLRGLRADTQYF.

This clonotype was seen at least ten times. The chain employs TRBV12-3 or TRBV12-4 and TRBJ1-1, with a possible D match to TRBD1 (6 bases). The CDR3 loop spans 15 amino acids. With 5 bases removed from V and 4 bases from J, the gap between germline ends came to 17 bases. The DNA for the CDR3 is TGTGCCAGCAGTGTTGAACAGGGAGCGAGCACTGAAGCTTTCTTT. Translating it yields CASSVEQGASTEAFF.

This clonotype was observed a handful of times. The gene calls are TRBV10-3 and TRBJ2-7; possible D gene TRBD1, 6 bases. From germline, CDR1 is ENHRY and CDR2 SYGVKD. This CDR3 has 12 amino acids. CDR3 nucleotide sequence: TGTGCCATCAGTGAGTCAGGGGGACCCTCCGACGTC. It codes for CAISESGGPSDV.